Sequencing of this T cell receptor beta chain was carried out in a study of T cell responses to AZD1222 COVID-19 vaccine. General study points: Donors were mostly white British, more females; clonal diversity possibly underestimated.

Sequencing used immunoSEQ multiplex PCR; TCRdb keeps in-frame clones, though not all of them. The top ten hold 16% of the sample, which has some 100,000 clones, about 90% seen once. This CDR3 region has 17 residues. Germline V gene data show CDR1 as SGHNT and CDR2 as YYREEE (reference sequence). The trim removed 0 bases at V and 0 bases at J, leaving 6 bases unmatched. Regarding this clone: Its antigen is not identified.

The sequences come from peripheral blood, collected on day 0 of AZD1222 vaccination. The origin of this receptor is an adult in good health. The chain links TRBV5-4 to TRBJ1-3, with TRBD1 matching 7 bases. The CDR3 sequence is CASSLGAGDSSGNTIYF. CDR3 DNA sequence: TGTGCCAGCAGCTTGGGCGCGGGGGACAGCTCTGGAAACACCATATATTTT. The whole variable domain, remainder taken from reference TRBV5-4 and TRBJ1-3, is ETGVTQSPTHLIKTRGQQVTLRCSSQSGHNTVSWYQQALGQGPQFIFQYYREEENGRGNFPPRFSGLQFPNYSSELNVNALELDDSALYLCASSLGAGDSSGNTIYFGEGSWLTVV.